This T cell receptor (beta chain) was identified during a study of CD4 and CD8 cells across lung adenocarcinoma regions (dated by TCRdb to 2016 to 2018). Broadly, across the study: The study examined intratumor heterogeneity of the T cell receptor repertoire by comparing tumor centers with tumor margins.

At least ten counts were recorded for this clonotype. It lacks a known antigen. There are no base qualities to consult, and no much larger clone falls within one base. The donors were patients who had localized lung adenocarcinoma, which is a subtype of non-small cell lung cancer. The samples were taken from the margins of localized lung adenocarcinomas. For TCR repertoire analysis, CD8+ T cells from tumor tissue were profiled separately from CD4+ T cells. The library relied on PCR. Sequencing instrument: HiSeq X Ten. TCRdb applied fastp at Q25 and MiXCR to the public reads, then kept only in-frame beta chains. Every entry covers one CDR3 protein and lists the most common genes and DNA from its rows. Counted in this sample were 10,000 to 15,000 distinct CDR3 sequences; 56% of them appeared once. The ten largest clonotypes hold under 40% of the sample. From cysteine to phenylalanine, the CDR3 is 16 amino acids long. The only DNA kept is the CDR3, 48 bases in frame from the first base. The trim is 3 bases for V and 0 bases for J, with a gap of 12 bases between the germline ends. CDR1 and CDR2 were assigned from the germline V gene (reference sequence) as LGHDT and YNNKEL.

The receptor was isolated from a female donor with lung adenocarcinoma. The CD4 and CD8 labels of this study may be unreliable. The chain uses TRBV3-1 and TRBJ2-1, with TRBD2 tentatively as D gene (5 bases match). Material: CD8+ T cells from the margin of a lung tumor. The intended sense of this specimen's cell subset or site label: tumor margin region. The DNA is as follows: TGTGCCAGCAGCCACGGACTCCCGAGCTCCTACAATGAGCAGTTCTTC. Its protein reads: CASSHGLPSSYNEQFF.